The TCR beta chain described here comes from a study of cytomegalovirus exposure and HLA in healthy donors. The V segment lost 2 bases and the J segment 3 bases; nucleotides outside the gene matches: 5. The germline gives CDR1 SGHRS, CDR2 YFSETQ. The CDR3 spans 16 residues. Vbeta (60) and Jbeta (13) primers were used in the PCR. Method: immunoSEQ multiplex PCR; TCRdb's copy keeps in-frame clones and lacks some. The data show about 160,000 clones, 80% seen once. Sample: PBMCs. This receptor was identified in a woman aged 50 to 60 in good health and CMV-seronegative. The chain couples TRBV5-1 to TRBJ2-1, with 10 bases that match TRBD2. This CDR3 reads CASSFGLAGDYNEQFF. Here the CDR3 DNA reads TGCGCCAGCAGCTTCGGGCTAGCGGGAGACTACAATGAGCAGTTCTTC.